Below, 17 T cell receptor beta chains from the same sample are listed, as sequenced in a study of tumor and adjacent non-tumor tissue in lung cancer (dated by TCRdb to 2017 to 2018). RNA was extracted from bulk unsorted tissue and checked for quality with a NanoDrop ND-1000 and an Agilent 2100. Library preparation employed multiplex PCR. TCRdb records Illumina HiSeq 2500 as the sequencer. TCRbeta libraries were constructed through three rounds of nested PCR with primers (Table S4) according to protocols adapted from ARM-PCR. In TCRdb, the public reads were trimmed at Q25 with fastp and aligned with MiXCR, with productive beta chains retained. Here each entry gathers all rows of one CDR3 protein and keeps the most common genes and DNA. Across this sample there are some 200,000 distinct CDR3 sequences, with about 76% seen only once. The ten largest account for roughly 24% of the sample. Sequenced sample: lung tumor tissue. The receptors originated from a man in his 60s with non-small cell lung cancer.

J is TRBJ1-1 and V is TRBV29-1, with a weak D call TRBD1 (6 bases). Looked up from germline, CDR1 is SQVTM and CDR2 is ANQGSEA. V lost 7 bases to trimming and J lost 1 base, with 10 bases between them. The CDR3 runs to 12 residues. CDR3 in amino acids: CSGRQENTEAFF. DNA for the CDR3: TGCAGCGGACGACAGGAGAACACTGAAGCTTTCTTT.

A note on this clonotype: An end of the junction differs from the germline gene, which may be a read error. The chain couples TRBV29-1 to TRBJ1-1, with unresolved D. Germline CDR1 is SQVTM and CDR2 is ANQGSEA. This CDR3 contains 12 residues. CDR3 DNA: TGCGGCGTCGAAGGTGGATCCTCTGAAGCTTTCTTT. This gives the protein CGVEGGSSEAFF.

About this clonotype itself: This sequence may be a read error, since a much larger clone differs from it by one base. The rearrangement joins TRBV4-2 to TRBJ2-3; weak D call: TRBD2 (6 bases). V was pared by 0 bases and J by 5 bases, with 15 bases between. CDR3 length equals 16 residues. Germline loops: CDR1 LGHNA, CDR2 YNFKEQ. DNA for the CDR3: TGTGCCAGCAGCCAAGAAGAACTAGCCGGAGTAGATACGCAGTATTTT. This gives the protein CASSQEELAGVDTQYF.

Concerning this clonotype: The conserved closing phenylalanine or tryptophan is absent in this CDR3, likely reflecting a read error. The chain couples TRBV6-1 to TRBJ2-4, with D perhaps being TRBD1 or TRBD2 (5 bases each). Germline-derived CDR1 and CDR2 are MNHNS and SASEGT. The CDR3 spans 14 residues. Trimming removed 8 bases from V and 5 bases from J, with 16 bases in between. In DNA, the CDR3 is TGTGCCAGCTCCGACTGGGGGATCGAAAACATTCAGTACATC. Its protein is CASSDWGIENIQYI.

This clonotype was recorded at least ten times. V is TRBV20-1 and J is TRBJ2-3; TRBD2 might be the D (5 bases). CDR1 and CDR2 from the germline V gene are DFQATT and SNEGSKA (reference sequence). This CDR3 is 17 amino acids long. V gave up 0 bases and J gave up 5 bases, with 21 bases separating them. The CDR3 nucleotides read TGCAGTGCTAGAGATCAGGTAGCAGGAGGTTGGGGAGATACGCAGTATTTT. This translates into CSARDQVAGGWGDTQYF.

Regarding this clonotype: An end of the junction differs from the germline gene, which may be a read error. The gene calls are TRBV20-1 and TRBJ2-1; D might be TRBD1 (8 bases). Germline V gives CDR1 DFQATT, CDR2 SNEGSKA (reference sequence). CDR3 size: 14 residues. The CDR3 nucleotides read TGCAGTGTTAGAGTTGGGGGGGGACAGGATGAGCAGTTCTTC. It translates to CSVRVGGGQDEQFF.

The chain employs TRBV11-3 and TRBJ1-2, with 9 bases that match TRBD1. Per the germline V gene, CDR1 is SGHNT and CDR2 is YENEEA. The J segment lost 2 bases and the V segment lost 5 bases, leaving 3 bases of the junction unmatched. The CDR3 contains 14 residues. The CDR3 coding sequence is TGTGCCAGCAGCGACAGGGGGGGAAACTATGGCTACACCTTC. It translates to CASSDRGGNYGYTF.

The chain has TRBV11-2 and TRBJ2-7; no clear D. Trimming cost V 1 base and J 5 bases, with 9 bases left between them. CDR1 and CDR2 from the germline V gene are SGHAT and FQNNGV. The CDR3 has 13 residues. The CDR3 sequence is CASSLVGQNEQYF. In DNA form, the CDR3 reads TGTGCCAGCAGCTTAGTCGGGCAGAACGAGCAGTACTTC.

This sequence joins TRBV7-9 and TRBJ2-4, with 9 positions matching TRBD2. J was trimmed by 2 bases and V by 5 bases; bases with no gene match: 16. Germline CDR1 reads SEHNR; CDR2 reads FQNEAQ (reference sequence). This CDR3 region has 19 residues. The CDR3 sequence: CASSPYRAGGRTTKNIQYF. The CDR3 nucleotides are TGTGCCAGCAGCCCCTACCGGGCGGGAGGGCGCACGACCAAAAACATTCAGTACTTC. Full variable domain (remainder filled in from reference TRBV7-9 and TRBJ2-4): DTGVSQNPRHKITKRGQNVTFRCDPISEHNRLYWYRQTLGQGPEFLTYFQNEAQLEKSRLLSDRFSAERPKGSFSTLEIQRTEQGDSAMYLCASSPYRAGGRTTKNIQYFGAGTRLSVL.

The chain recombines TRBV5-6 with TRBJ2-7, with D possibly being TRBD2 (6 bases). Looked up from germline, CDR1 is SGHDT and CDR2 is YYEEEE. Trimming shortened V by 2 bases and J by 0 bases, and 12 bases separated the two germline ends. This CDR3 spans 15 amino acids. The CDR3, as DNA: TGTGCCAGCAGCTTTTTGGAGGGATTCTCCTACGAGCAGTACTTC. Encoded protein: CASSFLEGFSYEQYF.

In this sample, this clonotype turned up many times. The chain is built from TRBV4-2 and TRBJ2-7; D assignment may be TRBD1 or TRBD2 (7 bases each). There are 14 residues in the CDR3. Germline V gene lookup returns CDR1 LGHNA and CDR2 YNFKEQ. Trimming pared 4 bases from V and 6 bases from J, leaving 16 bases between. This chain's CDR3 is CASSRGEGAVEQYF. DNA for the CDR3: TGTGCCAGCAGCCGCGGGGAGGGGGCGGTCGAGCAGTACTTC.

As regards this clonotype: Germline and junction disagree at one end, which may indicate a read error. The chain uses TRBV20-1 and TRBJ1-6; no clear D. From germline, CDR1 is DFQATT and CDR2 SNEGSKA (reference sequence). This CDR3 spans 13 amino acids. CDR3 residues: CSARDGRNSPHHF. The CDR3 DNA is TGCAGTGCTAGAGACGGGAGGAATTCACCCCACCACTTT.

Regarding this clonotype: The junction departs from the called germline gene at one end, perhaps through a read error. The rearrangement uses TRBV5-6 and TRBJ2-1, with TRBD2 identical over 7 bases. The CDR3 is 14 residues long. CDR1 is SGHDT, CDR2 YYEEEE, per germline. This CDR3 is CADTPLRLAHEQFF. CDR3 coding DNA: TGTGCCGACACCCCTCTTCGACTAGCCCATGAACAGTTCTTC.

A word on this clonotype: This may be a read error: a much more frequent sequence differs by one nucleotide. The CDR3 does not close with the conserved phenylalanine or tryptophan, likely indicating a read error. The chain uses TRBV20-1 and TRBJ2-3; the D gene is possibly TRBD1 (6 bases). Germline V CDR1 and CDR2: DFQATT, SNEGSKA (reference sequence). V gave up 6 bases and J gave up 0 bases, with 13 bases separating them. The CDR3 is made up of 14 amino acids. CDR3: CSAKDQGSTDTQYL. CDR3 coding DNA: TGCAGTGCCAAAGATCAGGGGAGCACAGATACGCAGTATTTA.

The chain is built from TRBV12-5 and TRBJ2-3; TRBD2 matches 8 bases. The junction had 8 bases not matched to a gene; V was cut back by 6 bases and J by 3 bases. The CDR3 loop spans 15 amino acids. Germline assignment: CDR1 LGHNT and CDR2 FRNRAP. The CDR3 protein is CASGEGLAGTDTQYF. The CDR3 DNA follows: TGTGCTAGTGGAGAAGGACTAGCTGGGACAGATACGCAGTATTTT.

The V call is TRBV10-3, the J call TRBJ2-1; 9 bases fit TRBD2. The V and J ends lost 1 base and 3 bases, in that order; junction bases with no gene match: 7. Germline values: CDR1 ENHRY, CDR2 SYGVKD. The CDR3 is 17 amino acids. The CDR3 region has the DNA TGTGCCATCAGTGAGTACAAGGAGACTAGCGGCTACAATGAGCAGTTCTTC. It encodes CAISEYKETSGYNEQFF.

CDR3 nucleotides: TGTGCCAGTAGTCCCAGGTATGGGCAGTTCTTC. Translated, it gives CASSPRYGQFF. The chain uses TRBV12-3 or TRBV12-4 and TRBJ2-1; D is ambiguous. CDR3 length: 11 amino acids. V lost 9 bases and J lost 12, with 15 bases in between.